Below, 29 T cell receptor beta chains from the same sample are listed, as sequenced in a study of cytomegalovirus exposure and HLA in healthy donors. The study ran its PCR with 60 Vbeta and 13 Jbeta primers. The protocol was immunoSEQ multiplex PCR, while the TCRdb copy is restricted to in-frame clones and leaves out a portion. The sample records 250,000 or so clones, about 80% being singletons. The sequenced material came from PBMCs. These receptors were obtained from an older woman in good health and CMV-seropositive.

The CDR3 loop is CASSLIAGGGETQYF. The CDR3 DNA sequence: TGCGCCAGCAGCTTGATAGCGGGAGGTGGGGAGACCCAGTACTTC. The chain carries TRBV5-1 and TRBJ2-5; 10 nucleotides line up with TRBD2. This CDR3 is 15 amino acids long. Per the germline V gene, CDR1 is SGHRS and CDR2 is YFSETQ. V gave up 1 base and J gave up 5 bases; unmatched junction bases: 5.

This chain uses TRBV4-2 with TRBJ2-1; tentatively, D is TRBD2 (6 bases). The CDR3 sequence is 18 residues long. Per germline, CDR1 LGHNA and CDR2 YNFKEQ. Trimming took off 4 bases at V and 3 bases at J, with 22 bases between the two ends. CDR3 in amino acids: CASSRSVVRTIVYNEQFF. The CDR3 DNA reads TGTGCCAGCAGCCGATCGGTGGTGAGGACTATCGTCTACAATGAGCAGTTCTTC.

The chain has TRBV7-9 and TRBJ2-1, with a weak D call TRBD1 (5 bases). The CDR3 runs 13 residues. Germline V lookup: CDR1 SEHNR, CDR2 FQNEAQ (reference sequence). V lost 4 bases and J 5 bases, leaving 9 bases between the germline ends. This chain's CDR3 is CASSSLGDNEQFF. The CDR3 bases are TGTGCCAGCAGCTCCCTAGGGGACAATGAGCAGTTCTTC.

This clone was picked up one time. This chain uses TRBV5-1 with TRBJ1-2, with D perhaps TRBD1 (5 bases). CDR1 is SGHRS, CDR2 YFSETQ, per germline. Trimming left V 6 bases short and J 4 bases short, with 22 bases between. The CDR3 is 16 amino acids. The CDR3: CASTRGGQTAIYGYTF. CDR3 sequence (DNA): TGCGCCAGCACCCGGGGAGGGCAGACAGCTATCTATGGCTACACCTTC.

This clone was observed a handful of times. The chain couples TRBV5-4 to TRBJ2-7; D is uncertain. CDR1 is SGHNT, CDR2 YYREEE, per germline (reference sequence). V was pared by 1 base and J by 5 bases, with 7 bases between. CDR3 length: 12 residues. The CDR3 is CASSLWADEQYF. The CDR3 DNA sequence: TGTGCCAGCAGCTTGTGGGCTGACGAGCAGTACTTC. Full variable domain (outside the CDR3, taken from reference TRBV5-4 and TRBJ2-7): ETGVTQSPTHLIKTRGQQVTLRCSSQSGHNTVSWYQQALGQGPQFIFQYYREEENGRGNFPPRFSGLQFPNYSSELNVNALELDDSALYLCASSLWADEQYFGPGTRLTVT.

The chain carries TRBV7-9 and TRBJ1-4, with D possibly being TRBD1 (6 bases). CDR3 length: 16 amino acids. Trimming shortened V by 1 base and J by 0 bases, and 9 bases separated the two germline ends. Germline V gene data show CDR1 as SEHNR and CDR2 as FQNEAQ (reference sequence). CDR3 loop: CASSLVQGATNEKLFF. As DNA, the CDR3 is TGTGCCAGCAGCTTAGTACAGGGAGCAACTAATGAAAAACTGTTTTTT.

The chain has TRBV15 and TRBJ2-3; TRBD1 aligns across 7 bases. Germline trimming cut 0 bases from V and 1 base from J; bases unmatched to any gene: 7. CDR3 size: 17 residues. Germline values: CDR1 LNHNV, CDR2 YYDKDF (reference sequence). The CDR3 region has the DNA TGTGCCACCAGCAGAGATGGGACAGCTCCTGGCACAGATACGCAGTATTTT. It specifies CATSRDGTAPGTDTQYF.

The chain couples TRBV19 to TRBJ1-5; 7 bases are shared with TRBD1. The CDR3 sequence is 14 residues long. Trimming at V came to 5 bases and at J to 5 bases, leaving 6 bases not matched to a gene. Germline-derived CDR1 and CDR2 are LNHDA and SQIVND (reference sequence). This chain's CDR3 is CASSSRQGDQPQHF. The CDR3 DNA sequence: TGTGCCAGTAGTTCCCGACAGGGCGATCAGCCCCAGCATTTT.

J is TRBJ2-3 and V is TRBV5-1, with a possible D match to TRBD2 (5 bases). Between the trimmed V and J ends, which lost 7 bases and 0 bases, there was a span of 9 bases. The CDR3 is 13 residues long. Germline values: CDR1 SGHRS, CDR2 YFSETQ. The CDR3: CASVAQSTDTQYF. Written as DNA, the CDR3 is TGCGCCAGCGTAGCGCAGAGCACAGATACGCAGTATTTT.

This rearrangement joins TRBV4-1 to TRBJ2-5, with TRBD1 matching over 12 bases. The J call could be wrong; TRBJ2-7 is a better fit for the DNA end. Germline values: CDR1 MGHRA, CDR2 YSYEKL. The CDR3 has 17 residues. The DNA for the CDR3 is TGCGCCAGCAGCTCCCGGGACAGGGGGCTCGGCTCCTACGAGCAGTACTTC. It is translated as CASSSRDRGLGSYEQYF.

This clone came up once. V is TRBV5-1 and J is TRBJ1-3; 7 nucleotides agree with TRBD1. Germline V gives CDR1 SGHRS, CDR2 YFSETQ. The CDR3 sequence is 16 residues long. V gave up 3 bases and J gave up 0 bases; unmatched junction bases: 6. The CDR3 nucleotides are TGCGCCAGCAGCTCTCGACAGGGCCTCTCTGGAAACACCATATATTTT. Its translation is CASSSRQGLSGNTIYF.

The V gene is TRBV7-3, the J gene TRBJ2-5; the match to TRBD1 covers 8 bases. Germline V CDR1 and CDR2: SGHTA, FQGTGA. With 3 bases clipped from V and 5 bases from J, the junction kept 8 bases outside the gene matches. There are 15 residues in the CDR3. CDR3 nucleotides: TGTGCCAGCAGCTTGGGGACAGGTCGGTGGGAGACCCAGTACTTC. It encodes CASSLGTGRWETQYF. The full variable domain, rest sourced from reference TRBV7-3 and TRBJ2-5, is GAGVSQTPSNKVTEKGKYVELRCDPISGHTALYWYRQSLGQGPEFLIYFQGTGAADDSGLPNDRFFAVRPEGSVSTLKIQRTERGDSAVYLCASSLGTGRWETQYFGPGTRLLVL.

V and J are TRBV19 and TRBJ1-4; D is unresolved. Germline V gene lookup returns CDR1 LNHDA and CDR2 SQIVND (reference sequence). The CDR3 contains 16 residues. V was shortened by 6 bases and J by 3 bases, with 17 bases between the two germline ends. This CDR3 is CASSPLIESANEKLFF. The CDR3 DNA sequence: TGTGCCAGTAGCCCCTTAATCGAGTCCGCTAATGAAAAACTGTTTTTT.

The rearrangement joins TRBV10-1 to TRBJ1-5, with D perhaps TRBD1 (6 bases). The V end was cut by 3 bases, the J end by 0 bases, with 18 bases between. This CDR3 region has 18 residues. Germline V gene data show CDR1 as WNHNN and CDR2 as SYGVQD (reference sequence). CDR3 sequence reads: CASSERGGDIGSNQPQHF. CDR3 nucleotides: TGCGCCAGCAGTGAACGAGGGGGGGACATCGGTAGCAATCAGCCCCAGCATTTT.

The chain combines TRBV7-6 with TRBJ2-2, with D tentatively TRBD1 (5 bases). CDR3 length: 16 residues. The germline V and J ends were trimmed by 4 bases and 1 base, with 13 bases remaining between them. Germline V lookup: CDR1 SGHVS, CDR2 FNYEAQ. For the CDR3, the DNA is TGTGCCAGCAGCTCTAAACGGACACGGAACACCGGGGAGCTGTTTTTT. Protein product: CASSSKRTRNTGELFF.

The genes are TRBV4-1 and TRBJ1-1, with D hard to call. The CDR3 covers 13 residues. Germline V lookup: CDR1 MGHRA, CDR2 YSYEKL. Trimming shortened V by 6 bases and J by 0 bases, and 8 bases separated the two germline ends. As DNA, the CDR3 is TGCGCCAGCAGACATCAGATGAACACTGAAGCTTTCTTT. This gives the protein CASRHQMNTEAFF.

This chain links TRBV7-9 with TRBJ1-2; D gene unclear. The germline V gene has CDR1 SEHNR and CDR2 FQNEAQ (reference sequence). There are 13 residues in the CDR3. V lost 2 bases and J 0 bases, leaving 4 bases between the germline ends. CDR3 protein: CASSLSANYGYTF. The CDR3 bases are TGTGCCAGCAGCTTATCCGCTAACTATGGCTACACCTTC.

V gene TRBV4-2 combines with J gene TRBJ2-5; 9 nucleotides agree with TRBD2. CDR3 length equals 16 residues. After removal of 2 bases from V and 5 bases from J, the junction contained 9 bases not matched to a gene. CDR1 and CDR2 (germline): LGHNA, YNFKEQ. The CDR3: CASSQSVALAGETQYF. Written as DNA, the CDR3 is TGTGCCAGCAGCCAATCCGTAGCACTAGCGGGTGAGACCCAGTACTTC.

The CDR3 coding sequence is TGTGCCAGCAGCTTAGAATTCAGCCAAGAGACCCAGTACTTC. Translation gives CASSLEFSQETQYF. The chain combines TRBV7-7 with TRBJ2-5; D gene unclear. Trimming removed 1 base from V and 1 base from J, with 7 bases in between. The CDR3 consists of 14 residues. CDR1 is SSHAT and CDR2 is FNYEAQ in the germline V gene (reference sequence).

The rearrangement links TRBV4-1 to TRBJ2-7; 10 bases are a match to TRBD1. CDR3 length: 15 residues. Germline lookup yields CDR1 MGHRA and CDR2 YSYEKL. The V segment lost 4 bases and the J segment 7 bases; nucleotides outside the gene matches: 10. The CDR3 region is CASSLTGTGVEEQYF. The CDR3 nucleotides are TGCGCCAGCAGCCTAACCGGGACAGGGGTGGAGGAGCAGTACTTC.

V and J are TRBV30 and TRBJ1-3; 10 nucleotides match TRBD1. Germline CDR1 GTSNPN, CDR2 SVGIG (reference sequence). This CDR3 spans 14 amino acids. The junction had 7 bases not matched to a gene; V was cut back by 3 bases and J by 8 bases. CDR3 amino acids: CAWRQKGTGDTIYF. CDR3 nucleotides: TGTGCCTGGAGGCAAAAGGGGACAGGGGACACCATATATTTT.

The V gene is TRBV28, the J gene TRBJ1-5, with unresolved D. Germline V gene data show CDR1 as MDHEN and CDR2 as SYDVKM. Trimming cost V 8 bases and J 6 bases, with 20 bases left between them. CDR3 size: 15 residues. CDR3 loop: CASHSGGQVVQPQHF. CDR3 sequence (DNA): TGTGCCAGCCACTCGGGAGGGCAGGTAGTTCAGCCCCAGCATTTT.

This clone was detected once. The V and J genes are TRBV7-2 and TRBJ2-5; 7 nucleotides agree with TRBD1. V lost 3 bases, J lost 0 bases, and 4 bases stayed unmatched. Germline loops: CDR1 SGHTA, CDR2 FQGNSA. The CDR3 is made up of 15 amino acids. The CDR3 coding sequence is TGTGCCAGCAGCTTCAGGGGGAGACACCAAGAGACCCAGTACTTC. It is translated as CASSFRGRHQETQYF.

The CDR3 region has the DNA TGTGCCAGCAGTTCCACAGGGGGCGGGAAAAACACCATATATTTT. Its protein is CASSSTGGGKNTIYF. V usage is TRBV6-5 and J usage is TRBJ1-3; 9 nucleotides match TRBD1. Germline V gene data show CDR1 as MNHEY and CDR2 as SVGAGI. V was clipped by 4 bases and J by 6 bases; unmatched bases: 7. CDR3 length equals 15 residues.

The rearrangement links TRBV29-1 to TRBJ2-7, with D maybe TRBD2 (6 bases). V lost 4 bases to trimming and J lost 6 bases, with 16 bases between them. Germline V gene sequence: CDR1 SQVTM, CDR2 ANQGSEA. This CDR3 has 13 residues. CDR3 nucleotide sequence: TGCAGCGTTGGACGGAGGGCCGGTCCCGAGCAGTACTTC. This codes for CSVGRRAGPEQYF.

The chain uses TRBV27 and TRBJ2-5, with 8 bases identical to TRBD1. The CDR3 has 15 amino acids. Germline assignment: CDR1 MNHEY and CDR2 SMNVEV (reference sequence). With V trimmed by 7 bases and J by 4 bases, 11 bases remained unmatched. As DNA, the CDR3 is TGTGCCAGCATCTCTGGGACAGGCGCTCGAGAGACCCAGTACTTC. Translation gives CASISGTGARETQYF.

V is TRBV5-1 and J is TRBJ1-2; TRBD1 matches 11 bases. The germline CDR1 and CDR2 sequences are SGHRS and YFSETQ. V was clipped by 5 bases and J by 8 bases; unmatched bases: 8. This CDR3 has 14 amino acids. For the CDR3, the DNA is TGCGCCAGCAGAGTCGGGACAGGGGGTGGAGGCTACACCTTC. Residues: CASRVGTGGGGYTF. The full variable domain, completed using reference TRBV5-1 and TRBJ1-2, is KAGVTQTPRYLIKTRGQQVTLSCSPISGHRSVSWYQQTPGQGLQFLFEYFSETQRNKGNFPGRFSGRQFSNSRSEMNVSTLELGDSALYLCASRVGTGGGGYTFGSGTRLTVV.

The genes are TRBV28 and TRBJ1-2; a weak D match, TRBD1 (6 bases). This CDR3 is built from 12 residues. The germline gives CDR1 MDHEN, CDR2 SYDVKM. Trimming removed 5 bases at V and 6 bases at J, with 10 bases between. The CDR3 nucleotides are TGTGCCAGCAGTAAGACAGGCGATGGCTACACCTTC. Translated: CASSKTGDGYTF.

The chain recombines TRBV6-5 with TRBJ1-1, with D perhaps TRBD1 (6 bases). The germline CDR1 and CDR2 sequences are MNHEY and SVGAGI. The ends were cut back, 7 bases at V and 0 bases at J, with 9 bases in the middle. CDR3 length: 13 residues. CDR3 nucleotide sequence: TGTGCCAGCAATTCAGGGGTGAACACTGAAGCTTTCTTT. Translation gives CASNSGVNTEAFF.